The 22 T cell receptor beta chains listed next were all sequenced from one sample in a study of T-cell memory formation after mild COVID-19. TCRdb reprocessed the 5' RACE reads with MiXCR, giving one entry per CDR3 protein. The table lists about 430,000 distinct CDR3 sequences, about 20% of them singletons. Material: PBMCs or a T cell subset sorted from them (not recorded which). These receptors came from a young man who had mild COVID-19 (a few samples of this study predate the infection). Cell type and time point are not known.

This clonotype has more than one count but fewer than ten. The rearrangement links TRBV15 to TRBJ2-2; D ambiguous. V was cut by 0 bases and J by 6 bases, with 14 bases left in between. Germline lookup yields CDR1 LNHNV and CDR2 YYDKDF (reference sequence). The CDR3 is 16 residues long. CDR3 nucleotide sequence: TGTGCCACCAGCAGAGATGTTCGGCCGCAGTCCGGGGAGCTGTTTTTT. Protein sequence: CATSRDVRPQSGELFF.

This clonotype was detected only a few times. V and J are TRBV20-1 and TRBJ1-4; D might be TRBD1 (5 bases). The CDR3 sequence is 13 residues long. V was trimmed by 1 base and J by 8 bases, leaving 11 bases between them. The germline CDR1 and CDR2 sequences are DFQATT and SNEGSKA (reference sequence). The CDR3 spells CSARGYGGEKLFF. The DNA for the CDR3 is TGCAGTGCTAGAGGGTATGGGGGAGAAAAACTGTTTTTT.

The J gene is TRBJ1-2, the V gene TRBV30, with D tentatively TRBD1 (6 bases). The CDR3 spans 12 residues. Germline loops: CDR1 GTSNPN, CDR2 SVGIG (reference sequence). Trimming removed 4 bases at V and 8 bases at J, with 14 bases between. In DNA, the CDR3 is TGTGCCTGGACTCCCGGGGGGCAGGGCTACACCTTC. Its translation: CAWTPGGQGYTF. Complete variable domain (other parts from reference TRBV30 and TRBJ1-2): SQTIHQWPATLVQPVGSPLSLECTVEGTSNPNLYWYRQAAGRGLQLLFYSVGIGQISSEVPQNLSASRPQDRQFILSSKKLLLSDSGFYLCAWTPGGQGYTFGSGTRLTVV.

The table lists this clonotype with a few counts. The rearrangement links TRBV9 to TRBJ2-2; unclear D gene. This CDR3 region has 11 residues. Trimming stripped 2 bases from V and 6 bases from J, with 2 bases between. Looked up from germline, CDR1 is SGDLS and CDR2 is YYNGEE. CDR3 nucleotides: TGTGCCAGCAGCGTCGCCGGGGAGCTGTTTTTT. Its translation: CASSVAGELFF.

This clonotype was detected a few times. V and J are TRBV7-9 and TRBJ2-5, with D possibly TRBD2 on 6 matching bases. V lost 6 bases and J lost 1, with 18 bases in between. This CDR3 is built from 16 residues. Germline V gene data show CDR1 as SEHNR and CDR2 as FQNEAQ (reference sequence). CDR3 residues: CASRISRGGSQETQYF. The CDR3 bases are TGTGCCAGCAGAATCTCCCGCGGAGGGTCCCAAGAGACCCAGTACTTC.

The chain joins TRBV5-1 to TRBJ2-5; 11 bases agree with TRBD1. Germline trimming cut 5 bases from V and 5 bases from J; bases unmatched to any gene: 5. The CDR3 spans 14 residues. The germline V gene has CDR1 SGHRS and CDR2 YFSETQ. CDR3 sequence (DNA): TGCGCCAGCAGAGGACAGGGGGCTACGGAGACCCAGTACTTC. Protein: CASRGQGATETQYF.

This chain connects TRBV19 to TRBJ2-3; D is ambiguous. Trimming left V 6 bases short and J 1 base short, with 8 bases between. This CDR3 has 13 amino acids. From germline, CDR1 is LNHDA and CDR2 SQIVND (reference sequence). The DNA for the CDR3 is TGTGCCAGTAGGGCCGGACGCACAGATACGCAGTATTTT. Amino acids: CASRAGRTDTQYF.

This clonotype appeared a single time. The chain is built from TRBV3-1 and TRBJ1-5, with 8 bases fitting TRBD1. J was trimmed by 6 bases and V by 2 bases; bases with no gene match: 12. The germline V gene encodes CDR1 LGHDT and CDR2 YNNKEL (reference sequence). This CDR3 contains 17 residues. The CDR3 loop is CASSQWFVGQGSQPQHF. CDR3 nucleotides: TGTGCCAGCAGCCAATGGTTTGTCGGACAGGGAAGTCAGCCCCAGCATTTT.

V is TRBV5-1 and J is TRBJ2-7; a possible D gene is TRBD2 (6 bases). This CDR3 contains 12 residues. V gave up 5 bases and J gave up 6 bases, with 12 bases separating them. CDR1 is SGHRS and CDR2 is YFSETQ in the germline V gene. This chain's CDR3 is CASRAGIGEQYF. CDR3 nucleotides: TGCGCCAGCAGGGCGGGAATCGGCGAGCAGTACTTC.

Worth noting for this clonotype: A much larger clone sits a single nucleotide away, making a read error possible. V and J are TRBV11-2 and TRBJ2-3, with TRBD2 identical over 10 bases. The CDR3 extends over 16 amino acids. Germline V gene lookup returns CDR1 SGHAT and CDR2 FQNNGV. V lost 7 bases to trimming and J lost 2 bases; unmatched junction nucleotides: 9. The CDR3: CASNLDSGGSTDTQYF. For the CDR3, the DNA is TGTGCCAGCAACTTGGATAGCGGGGGGTCCACAGATACGCAGTATTTT.

V usage is TRBV3-1 and J usage is TRBJ2-2; D uncertain. The ends were cut back, 0 bases at V and 8 bases at J, with 13 bases in the middle. CDR1 and CDR2 (germline): LGHDT, YNNKEL (reference sequence). The CDR3 has 15 amino acids. CDR3 in DNA: TGTGCCAGCAGCCAAGACCTAGACCCCCCTGGGGAGCTGTTTTTT. It specifies CASSQDLDPPGELFF. Variable domain in full (rest from reference TRBV3-1 and TRBJ2-2): DTAVSQTPKYLVTQMGNDKSIKCEQNLGHDTMYWYKQDSKKFLKIMFSYNNKELIINETVPNRFSPKSPDKAHLNLHINSLELGDSAVYFCASSQDLDPPGELFFGEGSRLTVL.

The chain carries TRBV9 and TRBJ2-2; D not certain. The germline V and J ends were trimmed by 3 bases and 7 bases, with 7 bases remaining between them. Per the germline V gene, CDR1 is SGDLS and CDR2 is YYNGEE. CDR3 length equals 12 residues. The CDR3 DNA is TGTGCCAGCAGCGATAGGAGCGGGGAGCTGTTTTTT. Translated, it gives CASSDRSGELFF.

CDR3 in amino acids: CASSLDSGGLSSTDTQYF. CDR3 nucleotide sequence: TGCGCCAGCAGCTTGGATAGCGGGGGGCTCTCTAGCACAGATACGCAGTATTTT. The V and J genes are TRBV5-1 and TRBJ2-3, with 10 bases aligning to TRBD2. With V trimmed by 0 bases and J by 0 bases, 7 bases remained unmatched. Germline V gene sequence: CDR1 SGHRS, CDR2 YFSETQ. The CDR3 runs 18 residues.

A word on this clonotype: Germline is not matched at one junction end, which may reflect a read error. V and J are TRBV24-1 and TRBJ1-1, with TRBD1 matching over 7 bases. The CDR3 runs to 13 residues. Germline values: CDR1 KGHDR, CDR2 SFDVKD. The CDR3 nucleotides are TGTGCCACCCGTGACAGGGACTACACTGAAGCTTTCTTT. Translating gives CATRDRDYTEAFF.

The table lists this clonotype with a few counts. The CDR3 loop reads CASSGRGDNEQFF. CDR3 coding DNA: TGTGCCAGCAGCGGGCGGGGGGACAATGAGCAGTTCTTC. V and J are TRBV7-9 and TRBJ2-1; 8 bases are shared with TRBD2. The V gene's germline CDR1 is SEHNR and CDR2 FQNEAQ (reference sequence). The V and J ends lost 5 bases and 5 bases, in that order; junction bases with no gene match: 2. The CDR3 is 13 amino acids.

The rearrangement uses TRBV5-1 and TRBJ1-5; 9 bases fit TRBD1. The CDR3 contains 15 residues. V shed 4 bases and J 4 bases; nucleotides not matched to a gene: 6. Germline CDR1 is SGHRS and CDR2 is YFSETQ. CDR3 nucleotides: TGCGCCAGCAGCCAGGACAGGGGAGGAAATCAGCCCCAGCATTTT. Its protein is CASSQDRGGNQPQHF.

The chain combines TRBV11-1 with TRBJ1-6; the D gene is possibly TRBD1 (5 bases). Germline V gene sequence: CDR1 SGHAT, CDR2 FQDESV (reference sequence). The CDR3 spans 13 residues. The ends were cut back, 5 bases at V and 11 bases at J, with 13 bases in the middle. Here the CDR3 reads CASSPPPGPPLHF. As DNA, the CDR3 is TGTGCCAGCAGCCCACCCCCGGGGCCACCCCTCCACTTT.

As to this clonotype: Its ends do not fully match the called genes, so a read error is possible. The gene calls are TRBV10-3 and TRBJ2-1, with D possibly being TRBD2 (5 bases). There are 11 residues in the CDR3. Germline CDR1 and CDR2: ENHRY and SYGVKD. The CDR3, as DNA: TGTGCCATCAGTGAGGGGTTAGCGCAAAGCTTC. Protein sequence: CAISEGLAQSF.

The chain has TRBV7-2 and TRBJ2-3; D gene ambiguous. Germline V gene data show CDR1 as SGHTA and CDR2 as FQGNSA. The CDR3 contains 14 residues. V lost 1 base and J 4 bases, leaving 9 bases between the germline ends. CDR3 residues: CASSLVRLADTQYF. For the CDR3, the DNA is TGTGCCAGCAGCTTAGTACGGCTGGCAGATACGCAGTATTTT.

This chain connects TRBV7-3 to TRBJ2-2, with TRBD2 matching 8 bases. The J segment lost 6 bases and the V segment lost 2 bases, leaving 8 bases of the junction unmatched. The germline V gene encodes CDR1 SGHTA and CDR2 FQGTGA. The CDR3 consists of 16 residues. The CDR3 region is CASSLFGSGAAGELFF. CDR3 coding DNA: TGTGCCAGCAGCTTATTCGGTAGCGGGGCGGCCGGGGAGCTGTTTTTT.

The genes are TRBV7-9 and TRBJ2-3; maybe TRBD2 (6 bases). This CDR3 has 13 residues. The ends were cut back, 0 bases at V and 10 bases at J, with 11 bases in the middle. CDR1 is SEHNR and CDR2 is FQNEAQ in the germline V gene (reference sequence). DNA for the CDR3: TGTGCCAGCAGCTTAGCCCCTCCGGGGGCGCAGTATTTT. Translated, it gives CASSLAPPGAQYF.

This clonotype showed up just a few times. The J gene is TRBJ2-4, the V gene TRBV6-5; tentatively, D is TRBD1 (6 bases). This CDR3 has 16 residues. V shed 4 bases and J shed 0 bases, with 13 bases lying between them. Per germline, CDR1 MNHEY and CDR2 SVGAGI. This CDR3 is CASSLQGPLAKNIQYF. As DNA, the CDR3 is TGTGCCAGCAGTTTACAGGGCCCTCTAGCCAAAAACATTCAGTACTTC.